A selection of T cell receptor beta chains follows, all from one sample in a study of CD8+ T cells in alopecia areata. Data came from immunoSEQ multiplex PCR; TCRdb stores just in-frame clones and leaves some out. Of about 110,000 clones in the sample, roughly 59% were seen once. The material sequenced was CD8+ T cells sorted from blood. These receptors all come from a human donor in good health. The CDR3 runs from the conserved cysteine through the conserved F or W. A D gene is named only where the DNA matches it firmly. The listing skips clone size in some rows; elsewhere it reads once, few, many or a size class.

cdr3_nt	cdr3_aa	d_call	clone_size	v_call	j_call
TGTGCCAGCAGCCATGGGACAAACTATGGCTACACCTTC	CASSHGTNYGYTF	.	few	TRBV14	TRBJ1-2
TGTGCCAGCAGTCCGGGACTAGCGGATTACAATGAGCAGTTCTTC	CASSPGLADYNEQFF	TRBD2	.	TRBV6-6	TRBJ2-1
TGTGCCAGCAGCTTGGGGTGGTCCCAGCCCCAGCATTTT	CASSLGWSQPQHF	.	few	TRBV5-6	TRBJ1-5
TGCAGCGTGACAAGCACAGATACGCAGTATTTT	CSVTSTDTQYF	.	few	TRBV29-1	TRBJ2-3
TGTGCCAGCAGTGTCCGGGACAGGGAGTACACAGATACGCAGTATTTT	CASSVRDREYTDTQYF	TRBD1	few	TRBV6-1	TRBJ2-3
TGTGCCAGCAGTTTCCGGACAGGACCCAACTATGGCTACACCTTC	CASSFRTGPNYGYTF	TRBD1	.	TRBV27	TRBJ1-2
TGTGCCAGTAGCCAGGACAGGGCGGAGACCCAGTACTTC	CASSQDRAETQYF	TRBD1	once	TRBV19	TRBJ2-5
TGTGCCAGCAGCCCGACAGGGAGAAATCAGCCCCAGCATTTT	CASSPTGRNQPQHF	TRBD1	many	TRBV7-6	TRBJ1-5
TGTGCCAGCAGTTGGGGAGCCACCGGGGAGCTGTTTTTT	CASSWGATGELFF	.	.	TRBV25-1	TRBJ2-2
TGTGCCAGCAGAATGGGAGGAAAGGAGCAGTTCTTC	CASRMGGKEQFF	.	few	TRBV13	TRBJ2-1
TGTGCCAGCAGCTTAACAGGGGCGGCTGTCTCCTACGAGCAGTACTTC	CASSLTGAAVSYEQYF	TRBD1	.	TRBV7-9	TRBJ2-7
TGTGCCAGCAGCTTAGCGCAGGGTTGGGAGCAGTACTTC	CASSLAQGWEQYF	.	.	TRBV7-9	TRBJ2-7
TGTGCCAGCAGTTCCGGGACAGGGTCCTACGAGCAGTACTTC	CASSSGTGSYEQYF	TRBD1	.	TRBV13	TRBJ2-7
TGTGCCTGGAGTCCCGGGCATGAAGCTTTCTTT	CAWSPGHEAFF	.	few	TRBV30	TRBJ1-1
TGTGCCAGCAGCGCCGACAGGTCGAACACCGGGGAGCTGTTTTTT	CASSADRSNTGELFF	.	.	TRBV9	TRBJ2-2
TGTGCCAGCAGCTTAGCAGGCGGAGACACCGGGGAGCTGTTTTTT	CASSLAGGDTGELFF	.	few	TRBV7-2	TRBJ2-2
TGTGCCAGCAGCCTCCCTGTAGGGGGGGACAGGGGCTCTGGGGCCAACGTCCTGACTTTC	CASSLPVGGDRGSGANVLTF	TRBD1	.	TRBV4-2	TRBJ2-6